This TCR beta chain was identified during a study of T cells expressing NK-cell markers. Across the whole study: Out of eight donors sequenced, seven tested HCMV-seropositive and the remaining one seronegative.

A note on this clonotype: Its antigen remains unknown.

What made the TCR beta cDNA was 5'RACE template switching with UMIs. After re-calling the 5' RACE reads, TCRdb lists one entry per CDR3 protein, DNA absent. The sample holds about half a million distinct CDR3 sequences. CDR1 DFQATT and CDR2 SNEGSKA come from the germline V gene (reference sequence). The CDR3 covers 14 residues. Study-level results: In a few donors, these clonotypes also led the CD3+CD56-NKG2C+ fraction. HCMV specificity of the expanded NKG2C+ T cell clones was not established.

This TCR came from a woman between 50 and 59 years old in good health. The sequenced material came from blood T cells: a sorted CD56 or NKG2C T cell subset, CD4+ or CD8+ T cells, or bulk PBMC T cells (not recorded which). This chain joins TRBV20-1 and TRBJ1-2. The chain's CDR3 is CSAPPPTSNYGYTF.